This section outlines one TCR beta chain sequence together with its context. The target antigen is unknown. CD45RA+ naive and CD45RA-negative memory subsets were separated from CD4+ cells. The data derive from a study of shared clonotypes between healthy human individuals. Study background: Every donor yielded three CD4 naive, three CD4 memory, two CD8 naive and one CD8 memory plate. Study results and caveats: Blood was the sole source, and tissue repertoires probably differ. It was anticipated that sequencing depth would influence how many clonotypes donors shared.

The CDR3 runs 14 residues. The junction had 5 bases not matched to a gene; V was cut back by 5 bases and J by 6 bases. From germline, CDR1 is SGHRS and CDR2 YFSETQ. Here immunoSEQ multiplex PCR was the method, and the copy in TCRdb shows in-frame clones only, minus some. The table records roughly 1,500,000 clones, 98% of them present only once. Material: naive CD4+ T cells sorted from blood. The subset: CD45RA+ positively selected. The rearrangement uses TRBV5-1 and TRBJ1-2; 12 bases are a match to TRBD1. The receptor comes from a man younger than 40 in good health. DNA of the CDR3: TGCGCCAGCAGAAGGGACAGGGGGCCTGATGGCTACACCTTC. Translating it yields CASRRDRGPDGYTF.